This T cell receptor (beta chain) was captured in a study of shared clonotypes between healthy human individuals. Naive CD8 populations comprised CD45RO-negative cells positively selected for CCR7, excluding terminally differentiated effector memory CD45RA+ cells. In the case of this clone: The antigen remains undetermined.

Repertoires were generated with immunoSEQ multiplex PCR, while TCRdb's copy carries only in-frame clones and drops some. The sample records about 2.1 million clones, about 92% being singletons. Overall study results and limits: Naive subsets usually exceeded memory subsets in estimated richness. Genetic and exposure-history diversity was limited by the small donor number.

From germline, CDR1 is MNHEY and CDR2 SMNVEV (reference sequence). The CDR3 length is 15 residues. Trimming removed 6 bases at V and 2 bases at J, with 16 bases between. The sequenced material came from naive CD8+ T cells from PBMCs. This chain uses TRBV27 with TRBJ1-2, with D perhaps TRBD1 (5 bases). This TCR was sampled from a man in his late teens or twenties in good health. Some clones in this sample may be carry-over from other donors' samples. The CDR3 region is CASRERQSRNYGYTF. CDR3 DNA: TGTGCCAGCAGAGAAAGACAGTCTCGAAACTATGGCTACACCTTC.